This T cell receptor (beta chain) came from a study of regulatory T cells in long-lasting Graves disease. This clonotype showed up many times. iRepertoire HTBI primers and Arm-PCR of CDR3 regions built TCR beta libraries. TCRdb redid the calling of the multiplex PCR reads with MiXCR, one entry per CDR3 protein. The table has more than 400,000 distinct CDR3 sequences, 16% seen once. Time point in this sample: newly diagnosed GD, antithyroid drugs for less than 3 months. Scientists built the TCR library using RNA that was extracted from PBMCs. These records were also assigned to another study, of T cells in Graves' hyperthyroidism and ophthalmopathy. That paper adds: Ophthalmopathy was distinguished from stable hyperthyroidism by 13 V-J signatures.

The TCR comes from a young woman with Graves disease. Sequenced here: peripheral blood mononuclear cells (PBMCs), sampled at new diagnosis, from a patient treated with antithyroid drugs.

CDR3 sequence (DNA): TGCAGTCTACGTAGATCCTACGAGCAGTACTTC. Its translation is CSLRRSYEQYF. This chain joins TRBV20-1 and TRBJ2-7; D is uncertain. Germline lookup yields CDR1 DFQATT and CDR2 SNEGSKA (reference sequence). The CDR3 length is 11 residues. With 8 bases removed from V and 1 base from J, the gap between germline ends came to 9 bases.